The T cell receptor (beta chain) described here comes from a study of T cell repertoires in cytomegalovirus infection. Study details: Matching HLA type and CMV infection were both indicated by public TCR beta signatures. Study outcomes and limitations: There were HLA-C-restricted CMV-specific TCR beta clonotypes dominating the ex vivo response. Of the TCR beta families, the public ones yielded a cumulative frequency that identified carriers of CMV plus the relevant HLA.

TCRdb analysed the reads with MiXCR anew, one entry per CDR3 protein. This table has more than 400,000 distinct CDR3 sequences, 26% appearing once. In its sample, this clonotype was seen many times. The antigen is undetermined. What was sequenced was PBMCs. This TCR derives from a human donor in good health (CMV status not recorded). Some clones in this sample may be carry-over from other donors' samples.

This CDR3 reads CASSPRGGEQYF. The CDR3 DNA reads as TGTGCCAGCAGCCCCCGAGGCGGCGAGCAGTACTTC. The gene calls are TRBV7-2 and TRBJ2-7, with D unresolved. Trimming cost V 5 bases and J 6 bases, with 11 bases left between them. Germline V gene sequence: CDR1 SGHTA, CDR2 FQGNSA. The CDR3 runs 12 residues. The variable domain in full, completed from reference TRBV7-2 and TRBJ2-7, reads GAGVSQSPSNKVTEKGKDVELRCDPISGHTALYWYRQSLGQGLEFLIYFQGNSAPDKSGLPSDRFSAERTGGSVSTLTIQRTQQEDSAVYLCASSPRGGEQYFGPGTRLTVT.